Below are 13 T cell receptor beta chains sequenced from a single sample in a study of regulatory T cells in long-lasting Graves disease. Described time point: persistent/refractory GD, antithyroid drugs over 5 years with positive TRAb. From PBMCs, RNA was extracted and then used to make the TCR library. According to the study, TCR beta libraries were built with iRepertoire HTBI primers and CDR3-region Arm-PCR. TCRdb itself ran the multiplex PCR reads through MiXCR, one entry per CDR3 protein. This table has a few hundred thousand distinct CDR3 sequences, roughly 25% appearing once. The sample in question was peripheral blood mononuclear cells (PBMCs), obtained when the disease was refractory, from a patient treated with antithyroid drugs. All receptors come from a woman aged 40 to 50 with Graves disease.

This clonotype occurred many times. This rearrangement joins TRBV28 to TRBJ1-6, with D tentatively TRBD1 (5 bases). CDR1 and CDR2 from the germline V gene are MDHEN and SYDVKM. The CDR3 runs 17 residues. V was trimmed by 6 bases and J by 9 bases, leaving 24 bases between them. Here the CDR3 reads CASSFPLGRLVFSPLHF. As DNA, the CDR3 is TGTGCCAGCAGCTTCCCACTGGGGCGATTGGTGTTTTCACCCCTCCACTTT.

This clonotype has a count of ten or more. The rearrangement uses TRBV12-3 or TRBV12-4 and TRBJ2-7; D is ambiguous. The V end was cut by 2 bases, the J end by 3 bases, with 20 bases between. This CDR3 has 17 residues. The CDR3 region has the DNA TGTGCCAGCAGTTTAAGTTCCCAGCTCCTGAGGCACTACGAGCAGTACTTC. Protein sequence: CASSLSSQLLRHYEQYF.

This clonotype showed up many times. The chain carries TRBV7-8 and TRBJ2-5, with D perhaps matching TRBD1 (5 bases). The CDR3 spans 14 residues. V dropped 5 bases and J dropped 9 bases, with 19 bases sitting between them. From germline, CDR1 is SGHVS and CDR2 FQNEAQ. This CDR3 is CASSTYDGQGAQYF. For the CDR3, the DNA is TGTGCCAGCAGCACATACGACGGACAAGGGGCCCAGTACTTC. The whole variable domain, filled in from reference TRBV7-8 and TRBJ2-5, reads GAGVSQSPRYKVAKRGQDVALRCDPISGHVSLFWYQQALGQGPEFLTYFQNEAQLDKSGLPSDRFFAERPEGSVSTLKIQRTQQEDSAVYLCASSTYDGQGAQYFGPGTRLLVL.

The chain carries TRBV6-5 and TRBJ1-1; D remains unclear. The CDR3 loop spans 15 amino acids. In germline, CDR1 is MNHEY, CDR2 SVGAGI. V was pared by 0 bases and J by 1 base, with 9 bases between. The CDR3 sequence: CASSYSVGANTEAFF. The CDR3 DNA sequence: TGTGCCAGCAGTTACTCAGTGGGTGCGAACACTGAAGCTTTCTTT.

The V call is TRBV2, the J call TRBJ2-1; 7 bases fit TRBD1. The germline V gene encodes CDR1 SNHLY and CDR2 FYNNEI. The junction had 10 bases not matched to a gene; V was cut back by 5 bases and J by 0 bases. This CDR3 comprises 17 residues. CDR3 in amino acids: CASSLRTGMSSYNEQFF. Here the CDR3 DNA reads TGTGCCAGCAGTCTACGGACAGGCATGAGCTCCTACAATGAGCAGTTCTTC.

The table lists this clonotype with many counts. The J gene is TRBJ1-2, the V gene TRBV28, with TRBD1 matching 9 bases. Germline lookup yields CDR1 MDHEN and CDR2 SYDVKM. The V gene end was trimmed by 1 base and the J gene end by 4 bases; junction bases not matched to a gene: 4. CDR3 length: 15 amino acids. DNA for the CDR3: TGTGCCAGCAGTTTATCGGTGACAGGGGGCTATGGCTACACCTTC. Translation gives CASSLSVTGGYGYTF.

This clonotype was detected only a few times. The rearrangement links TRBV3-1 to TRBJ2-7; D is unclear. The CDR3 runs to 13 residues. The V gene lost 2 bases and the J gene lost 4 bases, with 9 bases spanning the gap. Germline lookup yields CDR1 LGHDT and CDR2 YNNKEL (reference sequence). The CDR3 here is CASSQFMKYEQYF. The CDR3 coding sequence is TGTGCCAGCAGCCAATTTATGAAATACGAGCAGTACTTC.

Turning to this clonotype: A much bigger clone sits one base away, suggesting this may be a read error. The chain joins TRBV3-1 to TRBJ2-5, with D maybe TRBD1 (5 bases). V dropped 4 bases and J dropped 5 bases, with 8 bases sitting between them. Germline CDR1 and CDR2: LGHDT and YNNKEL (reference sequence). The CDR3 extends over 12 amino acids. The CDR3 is CASSLYRETQYF. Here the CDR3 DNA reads TGTGCCAGCAGCCTATACAGGGAGACCCAGTACTTC.

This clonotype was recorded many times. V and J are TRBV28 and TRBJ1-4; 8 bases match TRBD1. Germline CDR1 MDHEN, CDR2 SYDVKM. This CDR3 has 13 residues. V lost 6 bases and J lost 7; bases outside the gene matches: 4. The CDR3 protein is CASRSGGREKLFF. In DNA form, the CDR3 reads TGTGCCAGCAGATCAGGGGGCCGTGAAAAACTGTTTTTT.

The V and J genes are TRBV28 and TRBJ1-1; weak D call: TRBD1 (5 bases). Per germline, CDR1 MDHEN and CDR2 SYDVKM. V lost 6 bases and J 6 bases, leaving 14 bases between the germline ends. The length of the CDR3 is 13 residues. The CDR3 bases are TGTGCCAGCAGCCTACTCAGGGTCGCTGAAGCTTTCTTT. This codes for CASSLLRVAEAFF.

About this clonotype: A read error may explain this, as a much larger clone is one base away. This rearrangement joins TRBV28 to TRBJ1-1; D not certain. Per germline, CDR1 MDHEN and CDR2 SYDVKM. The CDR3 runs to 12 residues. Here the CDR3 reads CVSSFSASEAFF. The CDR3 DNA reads TGTGTCAGCAGTTTTTCCGCCAGCGAGGCTTTCTTT.

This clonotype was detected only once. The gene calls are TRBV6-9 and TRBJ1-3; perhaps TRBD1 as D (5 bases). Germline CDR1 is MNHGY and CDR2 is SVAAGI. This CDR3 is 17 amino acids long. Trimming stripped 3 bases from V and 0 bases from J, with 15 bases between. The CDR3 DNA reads TGTGCCAGCAGTTACACCGGGACTTCCAGCTCTGGAAACACCATATATTTT. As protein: CASSYTGTSSSGNTIYF.

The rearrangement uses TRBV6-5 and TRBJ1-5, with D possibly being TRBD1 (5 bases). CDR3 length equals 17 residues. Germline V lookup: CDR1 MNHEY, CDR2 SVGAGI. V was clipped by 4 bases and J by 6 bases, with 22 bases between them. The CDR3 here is CASSLSGTTLGGQPQHF. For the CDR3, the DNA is TGTGCCAGCAGTTTATCGGGGACCACCCTTGGCGGTCAGCCCCAGCATTTT.